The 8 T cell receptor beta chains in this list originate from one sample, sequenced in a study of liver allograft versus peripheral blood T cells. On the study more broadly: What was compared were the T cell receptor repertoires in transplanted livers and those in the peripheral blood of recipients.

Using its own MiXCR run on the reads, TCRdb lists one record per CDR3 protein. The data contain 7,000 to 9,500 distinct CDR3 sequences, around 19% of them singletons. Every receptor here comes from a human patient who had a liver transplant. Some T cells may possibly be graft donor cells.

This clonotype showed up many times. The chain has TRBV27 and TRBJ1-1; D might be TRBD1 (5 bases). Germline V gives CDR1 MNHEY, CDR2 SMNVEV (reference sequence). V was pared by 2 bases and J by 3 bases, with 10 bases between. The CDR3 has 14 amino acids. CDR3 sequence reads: CASSLAGRDTEAFF. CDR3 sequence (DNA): TGTGCCAGCAGTTTAGCAGGGCGCGACACTGAAGCTTTCTTT.

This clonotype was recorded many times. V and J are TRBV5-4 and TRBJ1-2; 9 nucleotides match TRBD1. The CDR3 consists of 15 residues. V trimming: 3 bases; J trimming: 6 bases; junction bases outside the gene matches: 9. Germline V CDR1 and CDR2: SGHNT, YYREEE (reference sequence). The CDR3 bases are TGTGCCAGCAGCTCGAAACAGGGGGCTAGGGATGGCTACACCTTC. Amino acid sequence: CASSSKQGARDGYTF.

The CDR3 DNA reads as TGTGCCAGCAGTTACGACAGTGGCACCGGGGAGCTGTTTTTT. Translation: CASSYDSGTGELFF. The chain couples TRBV6-5 to TRBJ2-2; D is perhaps TRBD1 (5 bases). The V end lost 2 bases, the J end lost 4 bases, and 8 bases lay between the germline ends. Germline lookup yields CDR1 MNHEY and CDR2 SVGAGI. CDR3 size: 14 residues.

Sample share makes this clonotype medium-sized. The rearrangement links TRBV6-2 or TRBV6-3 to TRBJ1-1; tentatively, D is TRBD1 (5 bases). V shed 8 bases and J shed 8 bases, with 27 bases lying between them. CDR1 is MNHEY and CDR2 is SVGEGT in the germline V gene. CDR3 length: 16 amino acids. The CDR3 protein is CASRSELETEPREAFF. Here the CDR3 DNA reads TGTGCCAGCCGTAGCGAACTGGAGACAGAGCCTCGGGAAGCTTTCTTT.

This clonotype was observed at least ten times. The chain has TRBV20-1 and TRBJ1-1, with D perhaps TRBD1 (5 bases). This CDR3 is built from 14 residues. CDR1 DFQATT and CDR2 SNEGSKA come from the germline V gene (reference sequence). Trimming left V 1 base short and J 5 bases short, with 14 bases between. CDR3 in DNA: TGCAGTGCTAGAGGGGGCCAGCTAGTGACTGAAGCTTTCTTT. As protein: CSARGGQLVTEAFF.

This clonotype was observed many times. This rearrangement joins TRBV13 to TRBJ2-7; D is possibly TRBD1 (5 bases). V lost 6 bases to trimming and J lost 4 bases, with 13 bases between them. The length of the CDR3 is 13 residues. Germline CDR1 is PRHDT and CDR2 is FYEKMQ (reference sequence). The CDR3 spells CASSVGKGYEQYF. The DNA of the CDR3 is TGTGCCAGCAGTGTGGGGAAGGGGTACGAGCAGTACTTC.

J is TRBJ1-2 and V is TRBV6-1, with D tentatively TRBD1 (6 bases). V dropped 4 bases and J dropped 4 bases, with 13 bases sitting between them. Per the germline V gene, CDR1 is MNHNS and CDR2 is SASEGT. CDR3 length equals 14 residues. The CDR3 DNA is TGTGCCAGCAGTGCATTCGACAGGCTCTATGGCTACACCTTC. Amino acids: CASSAFDRLYGYTF.

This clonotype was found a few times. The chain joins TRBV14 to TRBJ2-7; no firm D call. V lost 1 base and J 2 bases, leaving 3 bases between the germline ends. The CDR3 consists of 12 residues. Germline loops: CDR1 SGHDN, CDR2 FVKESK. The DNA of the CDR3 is TGTGCCAGCAGCCAAGGAACCTACGAGCAGTACTTC. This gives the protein CASSQGTYEQYF.